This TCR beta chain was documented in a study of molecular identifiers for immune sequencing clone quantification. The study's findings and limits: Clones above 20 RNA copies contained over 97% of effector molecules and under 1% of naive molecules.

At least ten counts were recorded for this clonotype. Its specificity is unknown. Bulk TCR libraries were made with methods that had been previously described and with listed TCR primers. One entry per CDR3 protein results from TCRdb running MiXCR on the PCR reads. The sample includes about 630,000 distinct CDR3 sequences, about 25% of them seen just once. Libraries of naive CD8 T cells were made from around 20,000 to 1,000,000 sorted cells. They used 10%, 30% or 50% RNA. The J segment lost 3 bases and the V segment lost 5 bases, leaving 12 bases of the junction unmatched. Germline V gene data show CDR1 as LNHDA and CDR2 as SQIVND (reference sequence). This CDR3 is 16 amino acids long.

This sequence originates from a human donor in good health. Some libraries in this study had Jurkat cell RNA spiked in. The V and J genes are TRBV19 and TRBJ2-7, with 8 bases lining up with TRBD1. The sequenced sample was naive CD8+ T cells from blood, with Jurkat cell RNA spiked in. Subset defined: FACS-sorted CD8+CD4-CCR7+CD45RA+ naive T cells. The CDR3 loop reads CASSFHVDRAHYEQYF. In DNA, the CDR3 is TGTGCCAGTAGTTTCCACGTGGACAGGGCCCACTACGAGCAGTACTTC.